A single sample is the source of the 2 T cell receptor beta chains below, sequenced in a study of blood T cell repertoires in COVID-19. Measured with immunoSEQ multiplex PCR; TCRdb has only the in-frame clones, and not every one. Among roughly 320,000 clones listed, more than 80% were seen once. Specimen: peripheral blood. These receptors originate from a woman aged 45 to 65 with COVID-19, enrolled during active disease.

This clone was found a few times. The chain employs TRBV15 and TRBJ1-5; 9 bases are shared with TRBD1. CDR3 size: 15 residues. V shed 6 bases, J shed 2 bases, and the junction held 5 bases outside the gene matches. Germline CDR1 is LNHNV and CDR2 is YYDKDF (reference sequence). The CDR3 DNA sequence: TGTGCCACCAGAGTAGGGGACAGGGGCAATCAGCCCCAGCATTTT. It encodes CATRVGDRGNQPQHF. The full variable domain, in which reference TRBV15 and TRBJ1-5 provide the parts outside the CDR3, is DAMVIQNPRYQVTQFGKPVTLSCSQTLNHNVMYWYQQKSSQAPKLLFHYYDKDFNNEADTPDNFQSRRPNTSFCFLDIRSPGLGDTAMYLCATRVGDRGNQPQHFGDGTRLSIL.

A few counts support this clone. This sequence joins TRBV5-1 and TRBJ1-1; D unresolved. This CDR3 contains 15 residues. From germline, CDR1 is SGHRS and CDR2 YFSETQ. V was trimmed by 0 bases and J by 5 bases, leaving 14 bases between them. CDR3 nucleotide sequence: TGCGCCAGCAGCTTGGCCGCAGGTGGAGGTACTGAAGCTTTCTTT. Its protein is CASSLAAGGGTEAFF.